There are a few counts of the clone carrying this T cell receptor beta chain. Its antigen is unknown. The data were produced by immunoSEQ multiplex PCR, yet TCRdb's version contains in-frame clones alone and is incomplete. The data hold 650,000 to 750,000 clones, with less than 80% observed a single time. This sample is drawn from a study of shared clonotypes between healthy human individuals. Losses at the gene ends were 6 bases for V and 5 bases for J; bases not matched to a gene: 3. CDR1 and CDR2 (germline): LNHNV, YYDKDF (reference sequence). The CDR3 covers 13 residues. General study findings and limits: Richness estimates generally favored naive over memory subsets.

The rearrangement links TRBV15 to TRBJ2-2, with 7 bases identical to TRBD1. The sequenced sample consisted of memory CD4+ T cells sorted from blood. Specified subset: CD45RA-negative fraction. This clonotype originated in a woman in her 30s in good health. CDR3 amino acids: CATRTGETGELFF. DNA for the CDR3: TGTGCCACCAGAACAGGGGAAACCGGGGAGCTGTTTTTT.